This T cell receptor beta chain came from a study of beta chain features in type 1 diabetes. The ends were cut back, 2 bases at V and 0 bases at J, with 14 bases in the middle. Germline V gene lookup returns CDR1 MGHRA and CDR2 YSYEKL. The CDR3 length is 17 residues. Study results and caveats: Moderate but significant shortening of TCRB CDR3s was recorded in all four CD4+ subsets from Type 1 diabetes patients.

Remarks on this clone: Its target is not known.

Isolated RNA was reverse transcribed in full, so expressed TCRB transcripts were sequenced. TCRdb keeps only in-frame clones here, not all; method: immunoSEQ multiplex PCR. The data hold under 850,000 clones, with 13% observed a single time. The V call is TRBV4-1, the J call TRBJ2-4; D possibly corresponds to TRBD2 (5 bases). The source material was naive CD4+ T cells from blood. The TCR was taken from a man aged 18 to 30 with type 1 diabetes. Here the CDR3 reads CASSQSPGELAKNIQYF. The DNA of the CDR3 is TGCGCCAGCAGCCAATCCCCTGGGGAGCTAGCCAAAAACATTCAGTACTTC.